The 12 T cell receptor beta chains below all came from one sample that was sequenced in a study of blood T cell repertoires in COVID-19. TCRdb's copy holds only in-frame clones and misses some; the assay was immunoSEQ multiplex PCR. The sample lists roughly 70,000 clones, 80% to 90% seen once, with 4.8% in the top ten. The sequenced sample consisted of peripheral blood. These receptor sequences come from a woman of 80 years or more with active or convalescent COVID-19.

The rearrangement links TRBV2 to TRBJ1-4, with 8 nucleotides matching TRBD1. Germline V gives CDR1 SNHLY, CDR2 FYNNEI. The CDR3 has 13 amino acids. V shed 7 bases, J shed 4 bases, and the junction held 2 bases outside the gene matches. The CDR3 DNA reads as TGTGCCAGCAAGGGACAGGTTAATGAAAAACTGTTTTTT. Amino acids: CASKGQVNEKLFF.

CDR3 DNA sequence: TGTGCCAGCTCGACAGGGGCGGGCAATCAGCCCCAGCATTTT. This codes for CASSTGAGNQPQHF. V gene TRBV18 combines with J gene TRBJ1-5, with 8 bases aligning to TRBD1. CDR3 length equals 14 residues. The germline V gene has CDR1 KGHSH and CDR2 LQKENI. V trimming: 6 bases; J trimming: 2 bases; junction bases outside the gene matches: 3.

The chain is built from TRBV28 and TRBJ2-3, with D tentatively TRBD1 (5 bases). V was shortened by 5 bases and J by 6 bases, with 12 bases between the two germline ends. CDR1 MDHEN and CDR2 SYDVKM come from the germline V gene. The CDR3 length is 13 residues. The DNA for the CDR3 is TGTGCCAGCAGTCTTGACAGACTTGATACGCAGTATTTT. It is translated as CASSLDRLDTQYF.

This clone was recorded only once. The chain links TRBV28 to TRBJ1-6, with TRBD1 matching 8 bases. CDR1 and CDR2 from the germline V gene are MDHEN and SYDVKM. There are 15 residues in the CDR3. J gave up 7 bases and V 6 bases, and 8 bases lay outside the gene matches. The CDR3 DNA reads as TGTGCCAGCAGGCCGCGGGACAGGCCGAATTCACCCCTCCACTTT. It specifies CASRPRDRPNSPLHF. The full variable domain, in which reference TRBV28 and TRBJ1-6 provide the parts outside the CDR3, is DVKVTQSSRYLVKRTGEKVFLECVQDMDHENMFWYRQDPGLGLRLIYFSYDVKMKEKGDIPEGYSVSREKKERFSLILESASTNQTSMYLCASRPRDRPNSPLHFGNGTRLTVT.

In nucleotides, the CDR3 is TGCAGCGCCAGGGCGTATACCGAGCAGTACTTC. Translated: CSARAYTEQYF. This chain links TRBV29-1 with TRBJ2-7, with D tentatively TRBD1 (5 bases). The V end lost 7 bases, the J end lost 6 bases, and 13 bases lay between the germline ends. This CDR3 spans 11 amino acids. In germline, CDR1 is SQVTM, CDR2 ANQGSEA.

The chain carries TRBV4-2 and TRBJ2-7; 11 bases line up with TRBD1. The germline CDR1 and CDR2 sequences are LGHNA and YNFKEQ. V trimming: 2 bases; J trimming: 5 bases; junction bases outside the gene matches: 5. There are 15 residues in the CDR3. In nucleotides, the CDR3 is TGTGCCAGCAGCCAACCGGGACAGGGGGGCAACGAGCAGTACTTC. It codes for CASSQPGQGGNEQYF.

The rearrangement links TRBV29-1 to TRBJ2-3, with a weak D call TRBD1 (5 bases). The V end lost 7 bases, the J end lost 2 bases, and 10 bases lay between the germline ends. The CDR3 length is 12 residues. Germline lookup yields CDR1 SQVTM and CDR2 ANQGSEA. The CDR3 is CSADSSTDTQYF. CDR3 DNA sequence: TGCAGCGCTGACAGTTCCACAGATACGCAGTATTTT.

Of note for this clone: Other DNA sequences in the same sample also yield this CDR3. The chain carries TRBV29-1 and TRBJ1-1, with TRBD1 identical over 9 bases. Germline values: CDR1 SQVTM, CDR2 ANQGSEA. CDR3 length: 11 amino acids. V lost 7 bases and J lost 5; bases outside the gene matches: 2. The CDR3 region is CSADRGTEAFF. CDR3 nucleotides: TGCAGCGCGGACAGGGGAACTGAAGCTTTCTTT. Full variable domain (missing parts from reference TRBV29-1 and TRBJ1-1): SAVISQKPSRDICQRGTSLTIQCQVDSQVTMMFWYRQQPGQSLTLIATANQGSEATYESGFVIDKFPISRPNLTFSTLTVSNMSPEDSSIYLCSADRGTEAFFGQGTRLTVV.

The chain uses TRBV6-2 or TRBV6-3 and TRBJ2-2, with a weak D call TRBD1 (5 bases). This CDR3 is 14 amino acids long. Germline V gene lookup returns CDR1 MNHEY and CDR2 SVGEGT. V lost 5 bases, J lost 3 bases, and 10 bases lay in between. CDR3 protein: CASSKLRDTGELFF. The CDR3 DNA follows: TGTGCCAGCAGTAAACTCAGGGACACCGGGGAGCTGTTTTTT.

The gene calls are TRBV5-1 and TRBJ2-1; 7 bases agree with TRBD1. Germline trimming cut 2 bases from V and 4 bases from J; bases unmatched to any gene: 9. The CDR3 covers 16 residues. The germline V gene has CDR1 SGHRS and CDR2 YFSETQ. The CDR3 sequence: CASSFQDRRVYNEQFF. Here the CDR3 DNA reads TGCGCCAGCAGCTTCCAGGACAGGCGGGTATACAATGAGCAGTTCTTC.

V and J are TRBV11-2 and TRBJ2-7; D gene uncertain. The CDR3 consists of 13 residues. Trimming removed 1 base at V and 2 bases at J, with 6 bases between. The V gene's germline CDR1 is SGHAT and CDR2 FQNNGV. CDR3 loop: CASSLARTYEQYF. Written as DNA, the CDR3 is TGTGCCAGCAGCTTAGCCAGAACCTACGAGCAGTACTTC.

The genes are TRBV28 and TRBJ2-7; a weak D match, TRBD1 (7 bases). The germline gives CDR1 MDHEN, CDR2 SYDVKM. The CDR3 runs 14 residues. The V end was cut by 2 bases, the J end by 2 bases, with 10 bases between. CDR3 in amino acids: CASSLAGQTYEQYF. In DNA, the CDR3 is TGTGCCAGCAGTTTAGCGGGACAGACCTACGAGCAGTACTTC.